Listed below are T cell receptor beta chains from one sample, sequenced in a study of CD8 T cells in ankylosing spondylitis. One entry per CDR3 protein, called by TCRdb with MiXCR from the 5' RACE reads. The sample consists of under 150,000 distinct CDR3 sequences, roughly 18% of them appearing once. Material: blood, either unsorted or a sorted T cell fraction (not recorded which). These receptor sequences come from a male donor with ankylosing spondylitis. Each CDR3 is given without its conserved first and last residue. A D gene is named only where the DNA matches it firmly. The size entry is marked missing in some rows and otherwise reads once, few, many or a size class.

>.|once|TRBJ2-1|TRBV7-3
ASSLIASPQGGNEQF
>.|few|TRBJ2-2|TRBV7-8
ASSWSPERNTGELF
>TRBD1|.|TRBJ1-2|TRBV4-1
ASSQALTGTAKIHGYT
>.|few|TRBJ1-2|TRBV6-5
ASSYLQTVTRGYT
>TRBD1|.|TRBJ1-2|TRBV20-1
SARVNWDSYGYT
>TRBD2|.|TRBJ2-1|TRBV9
ASSATSGSYNEQF
>TRBD1|.|TRBJ2-1|TRBV11-3
ASSRRDRVNNEQF
>.|.|TRBJ2-2|TRBV7-9
ASSLAGDGELF
>.|few|TRBJ1-5|TRBV25-1
ASSGNSLDVSNQPQH
>.|.|TRBJ2-7|TRBV5-6
ASSLGLPSYEQY
>TRBD2|.|TRBJ2-1|TRBV20-1
SAVIASGYNEQF
>.|.|TRBJ1-1|TRBV6-2/TRBV6-3
ASSPLGYGGENTEAF
>TRBD1|.|TRBJ2-1|TRBV27
ASSLGGQGKQF
>.|.|TRBJ1-1|TRBV24-1
ATSEGVQTEAF
>.|many|TRBJ2-7|TRBV7-9
ASSWQGGEQY
>.|.|TRBJ1-5|TRBV27
ASRASLGNQPQH
>.|few|TRBJ1-1|TRBV20-1
SARTIQANTEAF
>.|.|TRBJ1-2|TRBV11-2
ASSLDWGTNYGYT
>TRBD2|.|TRBJ2-3|TRBV12-3/TRBV12-4
ASSTSGPQY
>TRBD1|.|TRBJ2-5|TRBV28
ASGGTGSLETQY
>.|.|TRBJ1-5|TRBV19
ASSITGVDNQPQH
>TRBD2|.|TRBJ2-5|TRBV15
ATSRQIAGVGETQY
>TRBD1|.|TRBJ2-7|TRBV29-1
SANRGSYEQY
>.|once|TRBJ1-4|TRBV5-1
ASSGRGGNEKLF
>TRBD2|few|TRBJ2-3|TRBV12-3/TRBV12-4
ASTNLREPDTQY
>TRBD1|.|TRBJ1-2|TRBV12-5
PRGRGQDYGYT
>TRBD2|.|TRBJ2-1|TRBV27
ASSLQLAGGNEQF
>.|.|TRBJ1-2|TRBV12-3/TRBV12-4
ASSPQYINYGYT
>TRBD2|few|TRBJ2-4|TRBV5-6
ASSWGTSGGQY
>.|.|TRBJ2-7|TRBV6-2/TRBV6-3
ASSYPPFRVVIYEQY
>.|.|TRBJ2-5|TRBV7-8
ASSFQEIQY
>.|few|TRBJ1-1|TRBV7-9
ASSLEREFLENTEAF
>.|few|TRBJ2-3|TRBV9
ASSVVSVTSTDTQY
>TRBD2|few|TRBJ2-1|TRBV4-2
ASSQDLRTSSYNEQF
>TRBD1|.|TRBJ1-1|TRBV2
ASPDRVTEAF
>.|few|TRBJ1-1|TRBV27
ASSLKGSVRYTEAF
>TRBD2|.|TRBJ2-6|TRBV28
ASSLGLAGSGANVLT
>.|.|TRBJ2-3|TRBV9
ASSVVGPTDTQY
>.|.|TRBJ2-1|TRBV10-2
ASSDGAEQF
>TRBD2|.|TRBJ2-1|TRBV12-3/TRBV12-4
ASSTREILNEQF
>.|many|TRBJ2-3|TRBV12-3/TRBV12-4
ASSLGQYSTDTQY
>TRBD1|few|TRBJ2-7|TRBV12-3/TRBV12-4
ASSKGTELTYEQY
>TRBD2|.|TRBJ2-2|TRBV9
ASSAWTSGLTNTGELF
>TRBD1|.|TRBJ1-4|TRBV4-1
ASSRTGANEKLF
>.|many|TRBJ2-3|TRBV12-3/TRBV12-4
ASSLGIDTQY
>TRBD1|many|TRBJ2-1|TRBV6-2/TRBV6-3
ASSYSSTGGISYNEQF
>TRBD2|few|TRBJ2-1|TRBV7-9
ASRHPSGSYNEQF
>.|few|TRBJ1-2|TRBV2
ASSEDPTTYGYT
>TRBD2|.|TRBJ2-7|TRBV27
ASSPAGVYEQY